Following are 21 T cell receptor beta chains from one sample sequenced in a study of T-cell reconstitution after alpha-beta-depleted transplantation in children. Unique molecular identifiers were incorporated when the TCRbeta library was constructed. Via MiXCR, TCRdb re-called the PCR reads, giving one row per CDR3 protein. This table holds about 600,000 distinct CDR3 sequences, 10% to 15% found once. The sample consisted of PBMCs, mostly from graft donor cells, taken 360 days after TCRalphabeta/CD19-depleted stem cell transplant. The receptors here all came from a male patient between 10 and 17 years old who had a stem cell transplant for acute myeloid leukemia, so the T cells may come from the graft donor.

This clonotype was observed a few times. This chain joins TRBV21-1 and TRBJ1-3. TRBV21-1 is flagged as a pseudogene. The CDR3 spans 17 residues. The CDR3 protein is CASDTTLGSCSGNTIYF. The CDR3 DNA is TGTGCCAGCGATACTACTCTGGGCAGCTGCTCTGGAAACACCATATATTTT.

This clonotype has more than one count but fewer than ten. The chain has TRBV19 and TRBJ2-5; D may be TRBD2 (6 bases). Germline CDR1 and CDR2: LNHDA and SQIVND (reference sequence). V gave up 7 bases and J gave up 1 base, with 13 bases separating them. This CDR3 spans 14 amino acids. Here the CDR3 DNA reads TGTGCCAGTACCCCGGGAGTACGCCAAGAGACCCAGTACTTC. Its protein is CASTPGVRQETQYF.

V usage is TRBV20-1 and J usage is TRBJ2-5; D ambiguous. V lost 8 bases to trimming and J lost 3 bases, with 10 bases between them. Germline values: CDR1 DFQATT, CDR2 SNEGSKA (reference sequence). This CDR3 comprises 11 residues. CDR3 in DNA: TGCAGTTCCACCACAAAAGAGACCCAGTACTTC. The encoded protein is CSSTTKETQYF.

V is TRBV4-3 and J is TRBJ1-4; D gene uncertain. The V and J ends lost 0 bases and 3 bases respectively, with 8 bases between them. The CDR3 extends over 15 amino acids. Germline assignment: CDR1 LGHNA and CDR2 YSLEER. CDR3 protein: CASSQDRGSNEKLFF. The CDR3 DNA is TGCGCCAGCAGCCAAGATCGGGGTTCTAATGAAAAACTGTTTTTT.

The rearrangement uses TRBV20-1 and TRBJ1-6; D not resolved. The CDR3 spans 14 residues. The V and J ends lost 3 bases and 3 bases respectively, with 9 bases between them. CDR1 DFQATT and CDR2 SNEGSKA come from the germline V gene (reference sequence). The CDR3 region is CSASWAIYNSPLHF. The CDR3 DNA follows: TGCAGTGCTAGCTGGGCCATCTATAATTCACCCCTCCACTTT.

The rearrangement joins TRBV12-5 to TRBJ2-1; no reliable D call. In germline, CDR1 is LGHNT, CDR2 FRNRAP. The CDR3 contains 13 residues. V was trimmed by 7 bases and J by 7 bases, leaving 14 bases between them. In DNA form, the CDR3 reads TGTGCTAGTGCCCCGGCCCTGGGGAATGAGCAGTTCTTC. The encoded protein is CASAPALGNEQFF.

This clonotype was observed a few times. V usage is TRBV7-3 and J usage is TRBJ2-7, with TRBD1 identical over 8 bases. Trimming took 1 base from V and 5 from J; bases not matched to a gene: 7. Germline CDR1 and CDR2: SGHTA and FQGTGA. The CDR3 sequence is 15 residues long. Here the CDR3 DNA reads TGTGCCAGCAGCTTAATCCAGGGGGCCAGAAACGAGCAGTACTTC. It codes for CASSLIQGARNEQYF. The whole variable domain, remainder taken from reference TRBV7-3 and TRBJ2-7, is GAGVSQTPSNKVTEKGKYVELRCDPISGHTALYWYRQSLGQGPEFLIYFQGTGAADDSGLPNDRFFAVRPEGSVSTLKIQRTERGDSAVYLCASSLIQGARNEQYFGPGTRLTVT.

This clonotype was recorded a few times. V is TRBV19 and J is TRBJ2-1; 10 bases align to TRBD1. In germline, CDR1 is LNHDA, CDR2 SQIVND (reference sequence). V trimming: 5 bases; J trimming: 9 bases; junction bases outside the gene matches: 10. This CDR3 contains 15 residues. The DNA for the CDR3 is TGTGCCAGTAGTCAGACAGGGGGCGTAGGTTTTGAGCAGTTCTTC. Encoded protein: CASSQTGGVGFEQFF.

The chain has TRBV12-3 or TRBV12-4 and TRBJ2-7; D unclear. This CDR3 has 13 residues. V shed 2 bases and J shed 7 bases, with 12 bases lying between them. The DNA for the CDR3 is TGTGCCAGCAGTTTACACCACCCTTGGGAGCAGTACTTC. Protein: CASSLHHPWEQYF.

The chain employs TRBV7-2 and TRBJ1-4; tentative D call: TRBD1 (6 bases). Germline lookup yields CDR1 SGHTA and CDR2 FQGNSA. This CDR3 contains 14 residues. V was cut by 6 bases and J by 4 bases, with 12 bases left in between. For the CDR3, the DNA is TGTGCCAGCAGGGGGGGGCTCCATAATGAAAAACTGTTTTTT. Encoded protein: CASRGGLHNEKLFF.

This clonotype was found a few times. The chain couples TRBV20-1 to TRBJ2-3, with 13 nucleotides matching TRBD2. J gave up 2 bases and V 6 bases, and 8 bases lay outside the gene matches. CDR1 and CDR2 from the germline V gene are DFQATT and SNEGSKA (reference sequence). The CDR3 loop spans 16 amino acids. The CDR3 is CSAPYGLAGVTDTQYF. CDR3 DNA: TGCAGTGCGCCCTACGGACTAGCGGGAGTCACAGATACGCAGTATTTT.

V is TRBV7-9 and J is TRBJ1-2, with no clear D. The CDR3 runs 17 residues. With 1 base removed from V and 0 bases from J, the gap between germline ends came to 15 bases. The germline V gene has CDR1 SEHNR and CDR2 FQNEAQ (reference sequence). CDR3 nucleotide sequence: TGTGCCAGCAGCTTAGGTAGCCCAGGCTCAACTAACTATGGCTACACCTTC. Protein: CASSLGSPGSTNYGYTF.

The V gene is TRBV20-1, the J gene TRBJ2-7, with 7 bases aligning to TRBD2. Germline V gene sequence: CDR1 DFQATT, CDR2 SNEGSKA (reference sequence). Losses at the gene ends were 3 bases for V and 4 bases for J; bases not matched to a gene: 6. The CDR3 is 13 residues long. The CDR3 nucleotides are TGCAGTGCTAGGGCGGGAGCCCGGTACGAGCAGTACTTC. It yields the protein CSARAGARYEQYF.

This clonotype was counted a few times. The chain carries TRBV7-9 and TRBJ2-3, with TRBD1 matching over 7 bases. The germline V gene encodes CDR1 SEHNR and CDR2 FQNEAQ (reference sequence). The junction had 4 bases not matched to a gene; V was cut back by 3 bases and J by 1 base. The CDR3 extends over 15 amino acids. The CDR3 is CASSFDTGGTDTQYF. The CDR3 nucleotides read TGTGCCAGCAGCTTCGACACAGGGGGCACAGATACGCAGTATTTT.

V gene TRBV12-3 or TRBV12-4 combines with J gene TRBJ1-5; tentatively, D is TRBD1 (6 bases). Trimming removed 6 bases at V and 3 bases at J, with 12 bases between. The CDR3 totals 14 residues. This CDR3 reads CASRRTGLNQPQHF. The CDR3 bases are TGTGCCAGCAGACGTACAGGGCTCAATCAGCCCCAGCATTTT.

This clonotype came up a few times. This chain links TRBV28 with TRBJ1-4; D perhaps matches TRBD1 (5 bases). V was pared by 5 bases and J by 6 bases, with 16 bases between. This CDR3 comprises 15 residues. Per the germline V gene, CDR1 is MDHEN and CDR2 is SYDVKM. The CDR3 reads CASSTDGGRHEKLFF. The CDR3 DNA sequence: TGTGCCAGCAGTACAGACGGGGGGAGGCATGAAAAACTGTTTTTT.

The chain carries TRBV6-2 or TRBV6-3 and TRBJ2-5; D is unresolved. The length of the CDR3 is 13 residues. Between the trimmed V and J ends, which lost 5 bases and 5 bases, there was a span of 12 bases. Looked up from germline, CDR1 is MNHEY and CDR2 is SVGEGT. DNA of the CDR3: TGTGCCAGCAGTCCCGTACGGGCGGAGACCCAGTACTTC. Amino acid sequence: CASSPVRAETQYF.

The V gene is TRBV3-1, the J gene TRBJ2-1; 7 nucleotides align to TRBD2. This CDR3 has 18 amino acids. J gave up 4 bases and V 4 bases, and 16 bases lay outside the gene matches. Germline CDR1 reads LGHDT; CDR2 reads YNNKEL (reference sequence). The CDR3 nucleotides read TGTGCCAGCAGCCGACCCTTCGGAGCGGGATTTGGATACAATGAGCAGTTCTTC. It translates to CASSRPFGAGFGYNEQFF.

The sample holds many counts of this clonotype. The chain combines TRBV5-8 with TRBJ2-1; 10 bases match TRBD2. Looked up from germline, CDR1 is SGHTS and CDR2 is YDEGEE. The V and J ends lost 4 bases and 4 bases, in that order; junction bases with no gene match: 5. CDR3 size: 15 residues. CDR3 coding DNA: TGTGCCAGCAGCCTCGGACTAGCGGAGTACAATGAGCAGTTCTTC. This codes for CASSLGLAEYNEQFF.

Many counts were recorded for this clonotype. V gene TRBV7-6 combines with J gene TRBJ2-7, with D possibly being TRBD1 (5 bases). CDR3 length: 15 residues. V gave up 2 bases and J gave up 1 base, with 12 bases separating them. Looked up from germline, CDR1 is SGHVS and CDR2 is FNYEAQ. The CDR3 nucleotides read TGTGCCAGCAGCTTAAGCAGGGATAGTTCCTACGAGCAGTACTTC. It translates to CASSLSRDSSYEQYF. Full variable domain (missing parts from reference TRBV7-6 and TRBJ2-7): GAGVSQSPRYKVTKRGQDVALRCDPISGHVSLYWYRQALGQGPEFLTYFNYEAQQDKSGLPNDRFSAERPEGSISTLTIQRTEQRDSAMYRCASSLSRDSSYEQYFGPGTRLTVT.

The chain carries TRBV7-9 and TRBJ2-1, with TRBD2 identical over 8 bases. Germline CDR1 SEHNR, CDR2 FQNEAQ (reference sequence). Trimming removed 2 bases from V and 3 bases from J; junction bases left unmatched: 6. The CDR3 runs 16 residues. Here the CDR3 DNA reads TGTGCCAGCAGCTTACCTTTAGCGGGACTCTACAATGAGCAGTTCTTC. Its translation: CASSLPLAGLYNEQFF.